The 29 T cell receptor beta chains given below trace back to one sample, sequenced in a study of beta chain features in type 1 diabetes. Every bit of the isolated RNA underwent reverse transcription, so sequencing read expressed TCRB transcripts. Generated by immunoSEQ multiplex PCR, the TCRdb table keeps only in-frame clones and is missing some. The profile shows about 250,000 clones, 13% to 15% of them singletons. Input material: naive CD4+ T cells from blood. These receptors all stem from a woman aged 40 to 50 in good health.

This clone was detected a few times. The chain combines TRBV6-1 with TRBJ2-3; TRBD2 agrees at 11 bases. This CDR3 contains 16 residues. CDR1 and CDR2 (germline): MNHNS, SASEGT. The ends lost 4 bases at V and 0 bases at J; junction bases unmatched: 3. CDR3 sequence: CASSGLAGTSTDTQYF. The DNA for the CDR3 is TGTGCCAGCAGTGGACTAGCGGGGACTAGCACAGATACGCAGTATTTT.

This chain joins TRBV9 and TRBJ2-2; the D gene is possibly TRBD1 (6 bases). The germline V and J ends were trimmed by 1 base and 5 bases, with 9 bases remaining between them. In germline, CDR1 is SGDLS, CDR2 YYNGEE. The CDR3 is 14 amino acids. The CDR3 loop reads CASSVQGITGELFF. Here the CDR3 DNA reads TGTGCCAGCAGCGTACAGGGGATTACCGGGGAGCTGTTTTTT.

This clone was counted between two and nine times. V gene TRBV13 combines with J gene TRBJ2-1; 8 nucleotides align to TRBD2. Germline CDR1 is PRHDT and CDR2 is FYEKMQ (reference sequence). V lost 3 bases and J lost 8; bases outside the gene matches: 12. This CDR3 has 16 residues. The CDR3: CASSFAPGTRRDEQFF. For the CDR3, the DNA is TGTGCCAGCAGCTTCGCCCCGGGGACTAGGAGGGATGAGCAGTTCTTC.

This chain uses TRBV25-1 with TRBJ2-1, with 13 bases fitting TRBD2. From germline, CDR1 is MGHDK and CDR2 SYGVNS. The CDR3 covers 18 residues. V was clipped by 2 bases and J by 9 bases; unmatched bases: 13. The CDR3 spells CASSEPPFGLAGVGEQFF. CDR3 coding DNA: TGTGCCAGCAGTGAACCCCCCTTTGGACTAGCGGGGGTTGGTGAGCAGTTCTTC.

The chain employs TRBV18 and TRBJ1-2; D is unclear. Trimming removed 0 bases from V and 4 bases from J, with 12 bases in between. Per the germline V gene, CDR1 is KGHSH and CDR2 is LQKENI. The CDR3 length is 15 residues. DNA of the CDR3: TGTGCCAGCTCACCACCGGAGACGGCAACCTATGGCTACACCTTC. Translated: CASSPPETATYGYTF.

For this clone: Additional DNA sequences in this sample encode the identical CDR3. This chain connects TRBV5-1 to TRBJ2-3; 7 positions match TRBD1. The CDR3 has 15 residues. The V and J ends lost 0 bases and 2 bases, in that order; junction bases with no gene match: 3. Germline CDR1 is SGHRS and CDR2 is YFSETQ. As DNA, the CDR3 is TGCGCCAGCAGCTTGGTAGGGGGCTCCACAGATACGCAGTATTTT. This sequence encodes CASSLVGGSTDTQYF.

This clone turned up a few times. V is TRBV2 and J is TRBJ2-1; tentative D call: TRBD2 (5 bases). Trimming removed 10 bases at V and 6 bases at J, with 16 bases between. There are 13 residues in the CDR3. Germline V gene data show CDR1 as SNHLY and CDR2 as FYNNEI. The CDR3 coding sequence is TGTGCCAACCTGCGGGTGACAAGCAATGAGCAGTTCTTC. Protein product: CANLRVTSNEQFF.

This clone was found a few times. The chain couples TRBV9 to TRBJ2-1, with a tentative D call TRBD2 (6 bases). Looked up from germline, CDR1 is SGDLS and CDR2 is YYNGEE. Trimming cost V 0 bases and J 2 bases, with 9 bases left between them. The CDR3 length is 15 residues. For the CDR3, the DNA is TGTGCCAGCAGCGTAGACGGGGGTCCCTACAATGAGCAGTTCTTC. It yields the protein CASSVDGGPYNEQFF.

J is TRBJ2-7 and V is TRBV5-1; 10 bases are a match to TRBD1. The CDR3 has 15 residues. J lost 2 bases, V lost 6 bases, and 8 bases had no gene match. Germline CDR1 reads SGHRS; CDR2 reads YFSETQ. The DNA of the CDR3 is TGCGCCAGCAACCTCGGAGGGACAGGGGCCTACGAGCAGTACTTC. Its protein product is CASNLGGTGAYEQYF.

The chain links TRBV5-4 to TRBJ2-1, with D tentatively TRBD2 (5 bases). Germline lookup yields CDR1 SGHNT and CDR2 YYREEE (reference sequence). V was pared by 4 bases and J by 3 bases, with 14 bases between. The CDR3 length is 15 residues. In nucleotides, the CDR3 is TGTGCCAGCAGCCCCGGCGGGTTCCTCTACAATGAGCAGTTCTTC. This gives the protein CASSPGGFLYNEQFF.

The chain links TRBV19 to TRBJ2-3, with D uncertain. There are 16 residues in the CDR3. V was trimmed by 2 bases and J by 1 base, leaving 13 bases between them. Germline assignment: CDR1 LNHDA and CDR2 SQIVND (reference sequence). CDR3 sequence reads: CASSIIFGARTDTQYF. The CDR3 coding sequence is TGTGCCAGTAGTATAATATTCGGTGCCCGCACAGATACGCAGTATTTT. Based on the CDR3 plus reference TRBV19 and TRBJ2-3, the full variable domain is DGGITQSPKYLFRKEGQNVTLSCEQNLNHDAMYWYRQDPGQGLRLIYYSQIVNDFQKGDIAEGYSVSREKKESFPLTVTSAQKNPTAFYLCASSIIFGARTDTQYFGPGTRLTVL.

J is TRBJ1-2 and V is TRBV11-2; TRBD1 matches at 8 bases. V was clipped by 5 bases and J by 7 bases; unmatched bases: 3. The CDR3 sequence is 12 residues long. CDR1 is SGHAT and CDR2 is FQNNGV in the germline V gene. In DNA form, the CDR3 reads TGTGCCAGCAGCCAACAGGGGGGTGGCTACACCTTC. Its protein product is CASSQQGGGYTF.

This clone was detected only a few times. The V and J genes are TRBV14 and TRBJ2-2, with 8 bases lining up with TRBD2. J lost 0 bases, V lost 4 bases, and 7 bases had no gene match. The germline gives CDR1 SGHDN, CDR2 FVKESK. This CDR3 spans 17 amino acids. CDR3 in amino acids: CASSPLAGGSNTGELFF. CDR3 in DNA: TGTGCCAGCAGCCCTCTGGCGGGGGGTTCGAACACCGGGGAGCTGTTTTTT.

This clone was detected a few times. The CDR3 DNA is TGTGCCAGCAGCGCTGCAGACAGGCAAAACACAGATACGCAGTATTTT. Translation: CASSAADRQNTDTQYF. The rearrangement uses TRBV9 and TRBJ2-3, with D possibly TRBD1 on 6 matching bases. CDR3 length equals 16 residues. Trimming shortened V by 3 bases and J by 2 bases, and 16 bases separated the two germline ends. From germline, CDR1 is SGDLS and CDR2 YYNGEE. Full variable domain (rest looked up from reference TRBV9 and TRBJ2-3): DSGVTQTPKHLITATGQRVTLRCSPRSGDLSVYWYQQSLDQGLQFLIQYYNGEERAKGNILERFSAQQFPDLHSELNLSSLELGDSALYFCASSAADRQNTDTQYFGPGTRLTVL.

This chain connects TRBV9 to TRBJ2-5, with 8 bases fitting TRBD2. V dropped 2 bases and J dropped 5; count of bases not matched to a gene: 8. CDR3 length equals 15 residues. Per germline, CDR1 SGDLS and CDR2 YYNGEE. The CDR3 region is CASSVGLGVRETQYF. In DNA form, the CDR3 reads TGTGCCAGCAGCGTGGGACTAGGGGTCCGGGAGACCCAGTACTTC.

The chain couples TRBV27 to TRBJ2-1, with 10 bases lining up with TRBD2. The CDR3 has 17 residues. The germline V gene encodes CDR1 MNHEY and CDR2 SMNVEV (reference sequence). With 6 bases clipped from V and 4 bases from J, the junction kept 12 bases outside the gene matches. The CDR3 spells CASSRIHLAGEYNEQFF. In DNA form, the CDR3 reads TGTGCCAGCAGCCGAATCCATCTAGCGGGGGAATACAATGAGCAGTTCTTC.

There are a few counts of this clone. The rearrangement links TRBV10-1 to TRBJ1-1; D possibly corresponds to TRBD1 (6 bases). The germline gives CDR1 WNHNN, CDR2 SYGVQD (reference sequence). This CDR3 spans 14 amino acids. Deletions cut 2 bases from V and 2 bases from J, with 9 bases between. CDR3 DNA sequence: TGCGCCAGCAGTGAGGGGGGGGCTAACACTGAAGCTTTCTTT. It translates to CASSEGGANTEAFF.

This clone turned up a few times. V gene TRBV10-1 combines with J gene TRBJ2-7, with D possibly being TRBD2 (7 bases). Germline V gives CDR1 WNHNN, CDR2 SYGVQD (reference sequence). This CDR3 comprises 15 residues. The germline V and J ends were trimmed by 0 bases and 3 bases, with 12 bases remaining between them. In DNA, the CDR3 is TGCGCCAGCAGTGAGTCAGGGGGGGCTAGCTACGAGCAGTACTTC. Translated, it gives CASSESGGASYEQYF.

This clone was counted between two and nine times. The rearrangement joins TRBV11-2 to TRBJ2-5; 9 bases fit TRBD1. This CDR3 has 17 residues. V shed 5 bases, J shed 0 bases, and the junction held 10 bases outside the gene matches. Germline CDR1 is SGHAT and CDR2 is FQNNGV. Written as DNA, the CDR3 is TGTGCCAGCAGCGCGGGACAGGGTGCTGGATACCAAGAGACCCAGTACTTC. Translation gives CASSAGQGAGYQETQYF.

This clone showed up just a few times. The chain uses TRBV5-6 and TRBJ1-6; TRBD1 is a possible D gene (5 bases). CDR3 length equals 19 residues. Germline V gene sequence: CDR1 SGHDT, CDR2 YYEEEE. V was shortened by 5 bases and J by 0 bases, with 21 bases between the two germline ends. CDR3 sequence: CASRSQTGARDSYNSPLHF. For the CDR3, the DNA is TGTGCCAGCAGATCCCAAACAGGAGCCAGAGACTCCTATAATTCACCCCTCCACTTT.

This clone was seen a handful of times. The genes are TRBV2 and TRBJ2-2; 9 nucleotides match TRBD1. V lost 6 bases and J lost 2; bases outside the gene matches: 4. This CDR3 has 15 amino acids. Germline CDR1 and CDR2: SNHLY and FYNNEI. The CDR3 DNA reads TGTGCCAGCAGAGCGGACAGGGGCAACACCGGGGAGCTGTTTTTT. Translation: CASRADRGNTGELFF.

J is TRBJ2-7 and V is TRBV7-9, with 7 bases matching TRBD1. The germline V gene has CDR1 SEHNR and CDR2 FQNEAQ (reference sequence). CDR3 size: 14 residues. V lost 5 bases to trimming and J lost 3 bases; unmatched junction nucleotides: 7. CDR3 sequence reads: CASSRKGAHYEQYF. As DNA, the CDR3 is TGTGCCAGCAGCCGAAAGGGGGCCCACTACGAGCAGTACTTC.

The CDR3 loop reads CASTRTGRIQYF. The CDR3 DNA sequence: TGTGCCAGCACCAGGACAGGGAGGATTCAGTACTTC. The rearrangement joins TRBV2 to TRBJ2-4, with TRBD1 matching 8 bases. Germline values: CDR1 SNHLY, CDR2 FYNNEI. J lost 10 bases, V lost 7 bases, and 6 bases had no gene match. The CDR3 is 12 amino acids.

This clone has more than one count but fewer than ten. The CDR3 loop is CASSVRLAPYEQYF. DNA for the CDR3: TGTGCCAGCAGTGTCAGGCTAGCCCCCTACGAGCAGTACTTC. The chain employs TRBV2 and TRBJ2-7, with D possibly being TRBD2 (5 bases). V lost 4 bases and J 2 bases, leaving 12 bases between the germline ends. The CDR3 sequence is 14 residues long. Germline CDR1 and CDR2: SNHLY and FYNNEI.

This clone was observed a few times. The V gene is TRBV11-2, the J gene TRBJ1-4, with 7 positions matching TRBD1. The germline V gene encodes CDR1 SGHAT and CDR2 FQNNGV. The junction had 11 bases not matched to a gene; V was cut back by 6 bases and J by 4 bases. The CDR3 runs to 16 residues. The CDR3 DNA is TGTGCCAGCAGTAAACAGACAGGGCGAGATAATGAAAAACTGTTTTTT. Protein product: CASSKQTGRDNEKLFF.

The chain recombines TRBV10-2 with TRBJ1-2; D gene uncertain. The CDR3 covers 12 residues. Germline loops: CDR1 WSHSY, CDR2 SAAADI. Trimming removed 6 bases at V and 6 bases at J, with 11 bases between. The CDR3 loop reads CASRAVVDGYTF. CDR3 in DNA: TGCGCCAGCAGGGCAGTCGTGGATGGCTACACCTTC.

This rearrangement joins TRBV9 to TRBJ2-1; a weak D match, TRBD2 (5 bases). Germline CDR1 is SGDLS and CDR2 is YYNGEE. This CDR3 spans 17 amino acids. Trimming left V 0 bases short and J 5 bases short, with 18 bases between. CDR3 sequence reads: CASSVATFLAGNNEQFF. The CDR3 nucleotides read TGTGCCAGCAGCGTAGCTACTTTTCTAGCAGGCAACAATGAGCAGTTCTTC.

The chain recombines TRBV11-2 with TRBJ2-1; 7 nucleotides line up with TRBD2. From germline, CDR1 is SGHAT and CDR2 FQNNGV. The CDR3 is 13 amino acids. V dropped 8 bases and J dropped 9; count of bases not matched to a gene: 10. The CDR3 here is CASGSGGIGEQFF. The CDR3 DNA sequence: TGTGCCAGCGGCTCGGGGGGAATCGGTGAGCAGTTCTTC.

The chain combines TRBV2 with TRBJ2-2; TRBD1 might be the D (6 bases). With 6 bases removed from V and 6 bases from J, the gap between germline ends came to 11 bases. This CDR3 spans 13 amino acids. The germline CDR1 and CDR2 sequences are SNHLY and FYNNEI. CDR3 region: CASSPTGSGELFF. For the CDR3, the DNA is TGTGCCAGCAGCCCCACAGGGTCCGGGGAGCTGTTTTTT.